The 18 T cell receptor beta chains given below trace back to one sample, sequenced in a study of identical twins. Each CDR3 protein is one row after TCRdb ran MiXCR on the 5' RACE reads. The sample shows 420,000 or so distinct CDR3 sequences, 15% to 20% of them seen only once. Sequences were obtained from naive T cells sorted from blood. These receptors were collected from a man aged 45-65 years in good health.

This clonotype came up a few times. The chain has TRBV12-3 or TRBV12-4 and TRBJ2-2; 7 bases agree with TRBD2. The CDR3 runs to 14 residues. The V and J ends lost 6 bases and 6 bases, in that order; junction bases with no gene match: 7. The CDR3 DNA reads TGTGCCAGCAGCCTCGGGGGGTCGTCCGGGGAGCTGTTTTTT. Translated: CASSLGGSSGELFF.

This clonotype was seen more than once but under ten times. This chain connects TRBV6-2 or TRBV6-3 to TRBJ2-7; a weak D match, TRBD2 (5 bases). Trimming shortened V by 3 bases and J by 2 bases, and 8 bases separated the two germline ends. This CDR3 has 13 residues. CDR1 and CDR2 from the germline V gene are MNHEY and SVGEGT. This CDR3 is CASSYPSPYEQYF. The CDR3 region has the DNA TGTGCCAGCAGTTATCCTAGCCCCTACGAGCAGTACTTC.

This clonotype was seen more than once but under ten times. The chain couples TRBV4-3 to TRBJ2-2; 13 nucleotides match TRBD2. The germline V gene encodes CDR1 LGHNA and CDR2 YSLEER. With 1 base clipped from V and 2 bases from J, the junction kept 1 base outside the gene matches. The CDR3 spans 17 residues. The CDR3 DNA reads TGCGCCAGCAGCCAAGGACTAGCGGGGGGAAACACCGGGGAGCTGTTTTTT. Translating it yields CASSQGLAGGNTGELFF.

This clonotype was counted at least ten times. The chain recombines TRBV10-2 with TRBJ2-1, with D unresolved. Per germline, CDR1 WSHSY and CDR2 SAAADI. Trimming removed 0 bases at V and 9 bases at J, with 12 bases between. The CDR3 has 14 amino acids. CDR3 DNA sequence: TGCGCCAGCAGTGAGTCTGGCCGGTACGGTGAGCAGTTCTTC. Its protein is CASSESGRYGEQFF.

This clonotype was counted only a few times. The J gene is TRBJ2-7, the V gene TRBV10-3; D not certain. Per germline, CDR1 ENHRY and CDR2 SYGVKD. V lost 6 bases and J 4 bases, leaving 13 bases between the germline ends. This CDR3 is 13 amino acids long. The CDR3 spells CAIRTDGDYEQYF. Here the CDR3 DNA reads TGTGCCATCAGAACGGACGGAGATTACGAGCAGTACTTC.

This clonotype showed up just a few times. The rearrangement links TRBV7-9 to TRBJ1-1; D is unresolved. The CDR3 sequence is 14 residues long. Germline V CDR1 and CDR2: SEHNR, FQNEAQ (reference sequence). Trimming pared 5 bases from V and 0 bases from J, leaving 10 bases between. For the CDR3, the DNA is TGTGCCAGCAGCCCAGACATTGTGAACACTGAAGCTTTCTTT. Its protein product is CASSPDIVNTEAFF.

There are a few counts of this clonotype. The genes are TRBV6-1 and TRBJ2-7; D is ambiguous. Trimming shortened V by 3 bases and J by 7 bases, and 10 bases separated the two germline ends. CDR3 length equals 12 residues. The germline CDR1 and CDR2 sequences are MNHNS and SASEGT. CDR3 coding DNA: TGTGCCAGCAGTGATCAATTGGGGGAGCAGTACTTC. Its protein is CASSDQLGEQYF.

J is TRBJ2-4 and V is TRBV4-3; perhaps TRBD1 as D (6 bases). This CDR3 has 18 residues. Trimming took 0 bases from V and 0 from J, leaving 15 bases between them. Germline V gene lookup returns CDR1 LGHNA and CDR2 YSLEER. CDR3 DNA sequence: TGCGCCAGCAGCCAAGATGGGGGACAAAGTCTAGCCAAAAACATTCAGTACTTC. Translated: CASSQDGGQSLAKNIQYF.

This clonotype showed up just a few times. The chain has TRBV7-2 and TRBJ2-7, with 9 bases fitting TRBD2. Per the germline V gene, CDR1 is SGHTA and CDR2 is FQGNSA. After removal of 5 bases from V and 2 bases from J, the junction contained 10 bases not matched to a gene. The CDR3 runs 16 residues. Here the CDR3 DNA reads TGTGCCAGCAGCACCCGCTGGTCTAGCGGGGCCTACGAGCAGTACTTC. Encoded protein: CASSTRWSSGAYEQYF.

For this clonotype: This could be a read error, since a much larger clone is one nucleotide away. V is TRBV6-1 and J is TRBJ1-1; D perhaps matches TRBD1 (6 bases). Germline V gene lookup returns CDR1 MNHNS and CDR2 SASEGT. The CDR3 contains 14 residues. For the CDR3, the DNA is TGTGCCAGCAGTGAGCTTGGAGGGGACACTGAAGCTCTCTTT. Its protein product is CASSELGGDTEALF.

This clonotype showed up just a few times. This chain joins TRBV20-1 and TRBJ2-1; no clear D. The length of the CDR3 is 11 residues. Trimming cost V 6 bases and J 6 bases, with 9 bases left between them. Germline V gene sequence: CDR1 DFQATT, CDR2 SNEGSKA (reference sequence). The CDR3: CSANVPNEQFF. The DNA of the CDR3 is TGCAGTGCGAACGTACCCAATGAGCAGTTCTTC.

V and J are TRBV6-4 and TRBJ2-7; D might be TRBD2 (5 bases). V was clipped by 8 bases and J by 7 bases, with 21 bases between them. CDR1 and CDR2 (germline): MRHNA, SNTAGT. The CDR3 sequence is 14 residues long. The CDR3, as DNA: TGTGCCAGCGGGTTGCGGGCCGGATCCGGGGAGCAGTACTTC. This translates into CASGLRAGSGEQYF.

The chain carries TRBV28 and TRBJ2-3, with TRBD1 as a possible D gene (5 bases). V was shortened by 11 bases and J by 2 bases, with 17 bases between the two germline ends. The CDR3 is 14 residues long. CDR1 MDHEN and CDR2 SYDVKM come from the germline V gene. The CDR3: CAATRTSLTDTQYF. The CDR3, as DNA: TGTGCCGCCACCCGGACAAGCCTCACAGATACGCAGTATTTT.

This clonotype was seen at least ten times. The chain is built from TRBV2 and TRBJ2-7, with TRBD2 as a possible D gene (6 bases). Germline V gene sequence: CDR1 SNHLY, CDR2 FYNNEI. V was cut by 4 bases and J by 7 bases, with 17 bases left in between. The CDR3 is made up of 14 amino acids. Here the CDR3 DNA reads TGTGCCAGCAGTGCGACTAGAAGGGAGATTGAGCAGTACTTC. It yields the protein CASSATRREIEQYF.

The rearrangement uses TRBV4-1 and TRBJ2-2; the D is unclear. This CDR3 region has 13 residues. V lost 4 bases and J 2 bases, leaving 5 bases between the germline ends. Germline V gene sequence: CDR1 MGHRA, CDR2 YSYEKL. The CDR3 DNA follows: TGCGCCAGCAGCCCCTTTAACACCGGGGAGCTGTTTTTT. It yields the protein CASSPFNTGELFF.

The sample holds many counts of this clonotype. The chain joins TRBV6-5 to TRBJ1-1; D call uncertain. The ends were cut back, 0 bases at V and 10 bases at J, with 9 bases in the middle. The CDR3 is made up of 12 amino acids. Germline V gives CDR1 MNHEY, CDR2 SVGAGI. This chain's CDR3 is CASSYSRGGAFF. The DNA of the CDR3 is TGTGCCAGCAGTTACTCGCGCGGCGGAGCTTTCTTT.

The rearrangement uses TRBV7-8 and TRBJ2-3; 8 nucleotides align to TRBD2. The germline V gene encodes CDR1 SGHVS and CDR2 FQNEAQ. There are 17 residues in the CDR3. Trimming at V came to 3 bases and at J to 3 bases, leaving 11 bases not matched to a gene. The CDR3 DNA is TGTGCCAGCAGCTTCCCTCGGGAGGGCCCGGTGACAGATACGCAGTATTTT. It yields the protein CASSFPREGPVTDTQYF.

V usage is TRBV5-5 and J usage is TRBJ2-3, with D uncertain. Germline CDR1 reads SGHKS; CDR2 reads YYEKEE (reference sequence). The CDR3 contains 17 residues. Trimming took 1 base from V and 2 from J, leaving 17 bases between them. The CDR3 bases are TGTGCCAGCAGCTTGCTCGGCAGCAGAATAAACACAGATACGCAGTATTTT. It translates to CASSLLGSRINTDTQYF.